The present entry profiles one T cell receptor (beta chain) with its context. This sample is part of a study of cytomegalovirus exposure and HLA in healthy donors. Study-level background: A previous analysis identified approximately 110 million unique TCR beta sequences derived from some 170 million T cells.

Primers for the PCR totalled 60 Vbeta and 13 Jbeta. Some clones are missing from TCRdb's copy, which holds only in-frame ones; the method was immunoSEQ multiplex PCR. The table has about 96,000 clones, roughly three fifths seen once. The TCR sequence derives from a man aged 55 to 70 in good health and CMV-seronegative. Source material: PBMCs.

The CDR3 DNA is TGTGCCAGCTCCTCGGGGTTCACCGGGGAGCTGTTTTTT. This sequence encodes CASSSGFTGELFF. The chain employs TRBV18 and TRBJ2-2; maybe TRBD2 (5 bases). The length of the CDR3 is 13 residues. Germline V gene sequence: CDR1 KGHSH, CDR2 LQKENI. Trimming removed 6 bases from V and 4 bases from J, with 9 bases in between.